This TCR beta chain was sequenced for a study of cytomegalovirus exposure and HLA in healthy donors (dated by TCRdb to 2017 to 2019). About the full investigation: In an earlier analysis of under 750 of the donors, 276 Gb of sequence data and 117 million unique TCR beta sequences from roughly 190 million T cells were reported. An early release covering 550 to 650 HLA-typed donors comprised about 310 gigabases of sequencing data and around 80 million unique TCR sequences. Of the approximately 400 genotyped donors, approximately 80% fell in the genetic ancestry cluster associated with self-reported Caucasian donors. The study aimed to test whether cataloging public T cell receptors could reveal signatures of past pathogen exposure. The study profiled the T cell repertoires of fewer than 850 subjects by immunosequencing and related them to cytomegalovirus serostatus. Along with the approximately 650-subject first cohort, a separate validation cohort of over a hundred different subjects was used. High-throughput TCR immunosequencing, statistical association of individual TCRs with disease status, and machine learning were combined to predict cytomegalovirus infection status. In a later analysis, previously published TCR beta repertoires from about 640 donors were re-analyzed and high-resolution HLA genotyping was added so that TCR occurrence patterns could be studied. In the later analysis, no new phenotypic data were used to find candidate immune exposures; instead, reliance was placed on TCR beta sequences and their occurrence across donors. In an earlier analysis of 587 of the donors, high-throughput TCR beta sequencing was used to judge whether each TCR beta V gene segment behaved as functional or pseudogenic. Donor age, sex, ethnicity and CMV serostatus were compiled alongside the repertoire data. In a later genetic analysis, genome-wide SNP genotypes for about 65% of the roughly 700 donors were used, and that subset was treated as a discovery cohort. Every repertoire in the discovery cohort had been generated on one and the same sequencing platform. Class I and class II HLA loci were covered by the typing at four-digit resolution. Typing coverage differed by locus: A, B, C, DRB1 and DQB1 were typed in about 620-630 donors, DQA1 in 500 to 550, DPA1 in around 610, and DPB1 in approximately 450. Roughly 5 DR-DQ haplotypes were handled as single units for association and clustering, since linkage in the cohort was strong. Across 398 genotyped donors of the cohort, an average of roughly 250,000 unique TCR beta nucleotide sequences per donor were sequenced, and roughly 20% of those sequences were non-productive. Paper-wide results and their limitations: Most CMV-associated TCR beta chains appeared to be HLA-restricted in a later analysis, and the HLA associations seemed to be driven largely by CMV exposure. In both the original and validation cohorts, the classifier was reported to diagnose cytomegalovirus status with high specificity and sensitivity. According to a later genetic analysis, donors in an Asian-associated ancestry cluster had fewer N-insertions in productive TCRs than the roughly 670-donor mean. Immune exposure information for the cohort was limited to CMV serostatus. A later analysis associated about 17,000 TCR beta sequences with specific HLA alleles at a false discovery rate of 0.05. Strong co-occurrence of HLA alleles, especially DR and DQ, made assigning TCR associations to individual alleles difficult. A cluster of highly shared sequence variants was judged likely to represent a technical artifact of the sequencing pipeline. Correlated functional status among segregating V segments might reflect linkage disequilibrium, but an unknown experimental factor could not be ruled out. Because some donors lacked HLA typing at each locus, the association tests relied only on the typed subset. A total of roughly 160 TCR beta chains were listed by the study as associated with cytomegalovirus. This cohort had only TCR beta chains sequenced, and the lack of alpha or paired-chain data limited which features could be detected. A further reported finding was that TCR beta sequences accurately predicted the HLA-A and HLA-B alleles for most subjects in the first cohort. Broadly in line with IMGT annotations, most TCR beta V segments showed up in productive rearrangements about 87% or about 30% of the time in an earlier analysis of several hundred of the donors. A later analysis reported that several top co-occurrence clusters appeared linked to parvovirus B19, influenza, CMV and Epstein-Barr virus. Because counts were too low, roughly 17 rarely observed V segments, including chromosome 9 orphons, were left out of the earlier analysis of some 640 of the donors. The authors suggested that the approach could potentially be extended to other disease states and immunological phenotypes. Most TCR sequences were seen in very few donors, while some public TCRs were found in many individuals. V-gene and J-gene trimming of TCR beta chains was associated with a missense DCLRE1C variant in a later genetic analysis, and the association was replicated in an independent cohort. Sequencing depth was assumed to be roughly uniform across donors in the presence/absence analyses, though that assumption may not hold. In a later analysis, HLA-associated TCR beta chains showed more clonal expansion and lower generation probabilities than non-associated chains that were equally common. In vitro tests confirmed that a few of the cytomegalovirus-associated TCR beta chains recognize cytomegalovirus antigens. A later analysis found that TCR association rates varied across HLA loci, with DRB1 alleles showing the most associated TCRs and HLA-C alleles the fewest. Some IMGT-functional V segments, including TRBV6-2 and TRBV6-3, could not be told apart with the 87-base-pair reads, so those segments were excluded.

Note on this clone: What this receptor recognizes is not known. No qualities accompany the bases; no much larger clone lies one base away.

Sequences SGHRS (CDR1) and YFSETQ (CDR2) are obtained from the germline V gene. Deletion took 0 bases off V and 3 bases off J, with a span of 9 bases between the germline ends. Its CDR3 holds 14 amino acids, cysteine through phenylalanine. The read is trimmed to its CDR3 DNA, 42 bases read in frame from base 1. Libraries were built with the immunoSEQ multiplex PCR assay. A mixture of 60 forward primers for TCR Vbeta segments and 13 reverse primers for TCR Jbeta segments was used in the multiplex PCR. A multiplex PCR assay on genomic DNA amplified the CDR3 region of rearranged TCR beta genes. The Illumina HiSeq System was used to sequence the amplified TCR beta libraries as 87-base-pair reads. In the paper's pipeline: A later analysis counted tens of millions of unique TCR beta chains across the 550 to 750 repertoires, and around 9.9 million of these chains were shared by at least two donors. A nearest-neighbor algorithm error-corrected the raw reads and collapsed the reads into unique sequences, merging closely related sequences to remove PCR and sequencing errors. V, D and J gene segments were assigned by aligning CDR3 sequences to IMGT reference sequences. For a sequence to be retained, at least a six-nucleotide match to both a V gene segment and a J gene segment was required. Rearrangements were classified as productive when the CDR3 lacked stop codons and remained in frame with V and J, and all other rearrangements were classified as non-productive. Following IMGT convention, CDR3 was defined as the stretch from the second conserved V-encoded cysteine to the conserved J-encoded phenylalanine. The earlier analysis of about 610 of the donors excluded sequences that lacked an unambiguous match to a single V gene segment. An earlier analysis of about 600 of the donors called V segments functional above 56.7% productive rearrangements and segregating when the between-donor standard deviation exceeded 5%. A statistical classification framework was built for diagnosing cytomegalovirus status from the catalog of TCR beta chain sequences. In a later analysis, V and J genes were assigned by comparing TCR nucleotide sequences against IMGT/GENE-DB human TR gene sequences. A later analysis assigned CDR3 sequences and most-parsimonious VDJ recombination scenarios with the TCRdist pipeline. In a later analysis, every TCR beta chain was defined by the combination of its CDR3 amino acid sequence and its V-gene family, and reads without a unique V-gene family were dropped. In a later analysis, fewer than 600 highly shared, low-generation-probability nucleotide sequences were removed to address suspected cross-contamination and a sequencing artifact. In a later analysis, a clonal expansion index was calculated for each public chain from normalized within-repertoire ranks of inferred template counts. In a later analysis, generation probabilities were computed with a VDJ recombination model fitted to out-of-frame rearrangements, and the resulting probabilities were checked against IGoR. In a later analysis, hypergeometric tests were used to score TCR-TCR, TCR-HLA and TCR-CMV co-occurrence, with a repertoire-size bias correction applied to TCR pairs. In a later analysis, false discovery rates were estimated by permuting HLA or CMV assignments 20 times. In a later analysis, co-occurring TCRs were grouped with DBSCAN, and TCRdist sequence similarity was added when clustering was performed within HLA-allele-positive subsets. Co-occurrence clustering excluded repertoires with fewer than 30,000 or more than 120,000 public chains, plus five with anomalous nucleotide sharing. TCRdb took over this immuneACCESS table, retaining in-frame rearrangements with V and J assigned. Such tables are incomplete; in checked studies, under half of the missing clones stem from an unresolved V gene, and the remainder is unexplained. The DNA was the basis for D and trimming; V, J and clone size are from that table. This sample is represented by over 200,000 clones; approximately 80% of them were singletons. In total, the top ten clones hold around 3.9% of the sample.

In total, more than 500 healthy bone marrow donors made up the cohort. Cohort members were all nominally healthy when sampled, although unrecorded immune exposures were likely present. The donor was CMV seronegative and was included in the group of approximately 350 seronegative cohort members. A peripheral blood sample was provided by each donor, and peripheral blood mononuclear cells were used for TCR beta sequencing. Genomic DNA was extracted from the blood cell samples with the Qiagen DNeasy Blood Extraction Kit. Sequencing input: PBMCs. In this chain, TRBV5-1 is recombined with TRBJ2-5, and possibly TRBD2, on 5 matching bases. This clonotype was obtained from a male donor in good health and CMV-seronegative. The DNA is as follows: TGCGCCAGCAGCTTGGCAAGCGGCAAAGAGACCCAGTACTTC. Its protein product is CASSLASGKETQYF.